The rows below give T cell receptor beta chains drawn from one sample of a study of radiation and T cells in renal cell carcinoma. Libraries were prepared by immunoSEQ multiplex PCR; TCRdb keeps only in-frame clonotypes and omits some of them. The data hold under 100,000 clones, with 80% to 90% observed a single time. Sequencing was performed on blood, taken from a patient whose treatment included radiotherapy and nephrectomy. These receptors were collected from a man aged 60 to 75 with renal cell carcinoma. Each CDR3 is given without its conserved first and last residue. A D gene is named only where the DNA matches it firmly.

v_gene: TRBV2; j_gene: TRBJ2-1; d_gene: TRBD2; CDR3aa: ASRASGRANEQF
v_gene: TRBV5-1; j_gene: TRBJ1-1; d_gene: -; CDR3aa: ASTDPLNTEAF
v_gene: TRBV12-5; j_gene: TRBJ2-2; d_gene: TRBD1; CDR3aa: ASVPSRGRRGTGELF
v_gene: TRBV5-4; j_gene: TRBJ2-3; d_gene: TRBD1; CDR3aa: ASSSVTGVPTGTQY
v_gene: TRBV25-1; j_gene: TRBJ1-4; d_gene: -; CDR3aa: ASSVSREKLF
v_gene: TRBV11-1; j_gene: TRBJ1-4; d_gene: -; CDR3aa: ASGVGRINEKLF
v_gene: TRBV7-3; j_gene: TRBJ1-1; d_gene: -; CDR3aa: ASSLSWDTEAF
v_gene: TRBV5-1; j_gene: TRBJ2-5; d_gene: -; CDR3aa: ASSFGDSPQY
v_gene: TRBV9; j_gene: TRBJ2-3; d_gene: -; CDR3aa: ASSVEGRSSTDTQY
v_gene: TRBV25-1; j_gene: TRBJ2-5; d_gene: -; CDR3aa: ASSEGPAKETQY
v_gene: TRBV6-1; j_gene: TRBJ2-1; d_gene: TRBD1; CDR3aa: ASSAGTVGSEQF
v_gene: TRBV6-1; j_gene: TRBJ2-5; d_gene: TRBD2; CDR3aa: ASSEAREGGRFRETQY
v_gene: TRBV2; j_gene: TRBJ2-7; d_gene: -; CDR3aa: ASSVWDYEQY
v_gene: TRBV2; j_gene: TRBJ1-2; d_gene: TRBD1; CDR3aa: ASSGDSGHGYT
v_gene: TRBV18; j_gene: TRBJ1-1; d_gene: TRBD1; CDR3aa: ASSPTTGLVAATEAF
v_gene: TRBV18; j_gene: TRBJ1-1; d_gene: -; CDR3aa: ASSPLPPMNTEAF
v_gene: TRBV28; j_gene: TRBJ2-7; d_gene: TRBD2; CDR3aa: ASSSPGTNQNYEQY
v_gene: TRBV7-8; j_gene: TRBJ2-1; d_gene: -; CDR3aa: ASSLGYSLATHEQF
v_gene: TRBV30; j_gene: TRBJ1-2; d_gene: -; CDR3aa: AWSVPGGYT
v_gene: TRBV11-2; j_gene: TRBJ2-7; d_gene: TRBD1; CDR3aa: ASSFSDRGSYEQY
v_gene: TRBV6-5; j_gene: TRBJ1-3; d_gene: -; CDR3aa: ASSYDRTGNTIY
v_gene: TRBV5-6; j_gene: TRBJ2-1; d_gene: -; CDR3aa: ASSLSRSREQF
v_gene: TRBV5-4; j_gene: TRBJ2-3; d_gene: -; CDR3aa: ASSLEQQDTQY
v_gene: TRBV18; j_gene: TRBJ2-7; d_gene: TRBD2; CDR3aa: ASSPASGRNGEQY
v_gene: TRBV5-1; j_gene: TRBJ2-1; d_gene: TRBD1; CDR3aa: ASSAGDSLTDEQF
v_gene: TRBV9; j_gene: TRBJ2-7; d_gene: -; CDR3aa: ASSVGEGVEQY
v_gene: TRBV11-2; j_gene: TRBJ2-2; d_gene: -; CDR3aa: ASSLRSGELF
v_gene: TRBV27; j_gene: TRBJ2-1; d_gene: -; CDR3aa: ASSLSLAPNEQF
v_gene: TRBV19; j_gene: TRBJ2-5; d_gene: -; CDR3aa: ASSSPRTGQETQY
v_gene: TRBV5-1; j_gene: TRBJ2-7; d_gene: -; CDR3aa: ASSFTGDYEQY
v_gene: TRBV7-2; j_gene: TRBJ2-4; d_gene: -; CDR3aa: ASSPSGARAKNIQY
v_gene: TRBV14; j_gene: TRBJ2-7; d_gene: -; CDR3aa: ASSQGKLGGYEQY
v_gene: TRBV7-2; j_gene: TRBJ2-7; d_gene: TRBD1; CDR3aa: ASSRRTGGQPSFTYEQY
v_gene: TRBV27; j_gene: TRBJ1-1; d_gene: TRBD1; CDR3aa: ASFFVRGQGASVNTEAF
v_gene: TRBV10-3; j_gene: TRBJ2-5; d_gene: TRBD2; CDR3aa: AISESGGTAQY
v_gene: TRBV19; j_gene: TRBJ2-6; d_gene: -; CDR3aa: ASNVGGLRDGANVLT
v_gene: TRBV27; j_gene: TRBJ1-1; d_gene: -; CDR3aa: ASPPSMNTEAF
v_gene: TRBV30; j_gene: TRBJ2-5; d_gene: TRBD1; CDR3aa: AWGRQGAGETQY
v_gene: TRBV5-1; j_gene: TRBJ2-7; d_gene: -; CDR3aa: ASSLATDYEQY
v_gene: TRBV6-5; j_gene: TRBJ1-2; d_gene: -; CDR3aa: ASSYSPARGYT
v_gene: TRBV7-3; j_gene: TRBJ2-1; d_gene: TRBD2; CDR3aa: ASSLIRTRGRNEQF
v_gene: TRBV7-2; j_gene: TRBJ2-1; d_gene: TRBD2; CDR3aa: ASSTGTSEYNEQF
v_gene: TRBV7-2; j_gene: TRBJ2-2; d_gene: -; CDR3aa: ASSPRTPTNTGELF
v_gene: TRBV10-3; j_gene: TRBJ1-3; d_gene: -; CDR3aa: AISDRVAGNTIY
v_gene: TRBV28; j_gene: TRBJ1-2; d_gene: -; CDR3aa: ASSTGTNYGYT
v_gene: TRBV25-1; j_gene: TRBJ2-5; d_gene: -; CDR3aa: ASSDLELPQETQY
v_gene: TRBV28; j_gene: TRBJ1-3; d_gene: TRBD1; CDR3aa: ASSPPDRARNTIY
v_gene: TRBV10-1; j_gene: TRBJ2-3; d_gene: -; CDR3aa: ASSGGSGGADTQY
v_gene: TRBV7-6; j_gene: TRBJ2-2; d_gene: -; CDR3aa: ASSLVGGANTGELF
v_gene: TRBV5-6; j_gene: TRBJ2-7; d_gene: -; CDR3aa: ASNRRTDEQY
v_gene: TRBV11-2; j_gene: TRBJ2-7; d_gene: TRBD1; CDR3aa: ASSFALGQGGN
v_gene: TRBV18; j_gene: TRBJ2-1; d_gene: TRBD2; CDR3aa: ASSPRERGIYNEQF
v_gene: TRBV5-6; j_gene: TRBJ2-5; d_gene: TRBD1; CDR3aa: ASSRPTGGGETQY
v_gene: TRBV6-4; j_gene: TRBJ2-1; d_gene: -; CDR3aa: ASSDSAGFYNEQF
v_gene: TRBV6-6; j_gene: TRBJ1-4; d_gene: -; CDR3aa: ASRRDFNEKLF
v_gene: TRBV25-1; j_gene: TRBJ1-5; d_gene: -; CDR3aa: ASSPPGVDQPQH